This T cell receptor (beta chain) was sequenced in a study of T cell changes during pregnancy in multiple sclerosis. Some clones are missing from TCRdb's copy, which holds only in-frame ones; the method was immunoSEQ multiplex PCR. The sample has 14,000 to 15,000 clones; roughly 85% are singletons. This receptor was obtained from a female donor with multiple sclerosis, enrolled in a pregnancy study. The sample was CD8+ T cells from peripheral blood mononuclear cells, taken in the first trimester of pregnancy.

The CDR3 sequence: CASVGTGNLSGANVLTF. The CDR3 DNA follows: TGTGCCAGTGTCGGGACAGGAAATCTCTCTGGGGCCAACGTCCTGACTTTC. The genes are TRBV19 and TRBJ2-6; 8 bases are a match to TRBD1. This CDR3 region has 17 residues. Germline CDR1 reads LNHDA; CDR2 reads SQIVND (reference sequence). The ends lost 8 bases at V and 0 bases at J; junction bases unmatched: 9. The full variable domain, rest sourced from reference TRBV19 and TRBJ2-6, is DGGITQSPKYLFRKEGQNVTLSCEQNLNHDAMYWYRQDPGQGLRLIYYSQIVNDFQKGDIAEGYSVSREKKESFPLTVTSAQKNPTAFYLCASVGTGNLSGANVLTFGAGSRLTVL.